This T cell receptor beta chain originates from a study of cytomegalovirus exposure and HLA in healthy donors. About the study: An early release of data contained 70 million to 95 million unique TCRs, which came from HLA-typed donors.

Worth noting for this clone: Antigen unknown.

Though probably carrying unrecorded immune exposures, donors were nominally healthy at sampling. Both 60 Vbeta primers and 13 Jbeta primers went into the PCR. Profiling relied on immunoSEQ multiplex PCR, and the TCRdb table lists in-frame clones only, not all of them. The table records 110,000 to 150,000 clones, more than 75% of them present only once. The germline V gene has CDR1 MDHEN and CDR2 SYDVKM. This CDR3 spans 14 amino acids. Trimming cost V 5 bases and J 8 bases; bases outside gene matches: 6. Study-wide results and limits: In an earlier analysis, most TCR beta V segments were productive about 90% or about 30% of the time. Near-uniform donor sequencing depth was presumed by presence/absence analyses.

The chain combines TRBV28 with TRBJ1-4; 9 nucleotides match TRBD1. What was sequenced was PBMCs. The origin of this receptor is a male donor in good health and CMV-seronegative. CDR3 sequence (DNA): TGTGCCAGCAGTACAGGACAGGGGTGGGAAAAACTGTTTTTT. This codes for CASSTGQGWEKLFF.